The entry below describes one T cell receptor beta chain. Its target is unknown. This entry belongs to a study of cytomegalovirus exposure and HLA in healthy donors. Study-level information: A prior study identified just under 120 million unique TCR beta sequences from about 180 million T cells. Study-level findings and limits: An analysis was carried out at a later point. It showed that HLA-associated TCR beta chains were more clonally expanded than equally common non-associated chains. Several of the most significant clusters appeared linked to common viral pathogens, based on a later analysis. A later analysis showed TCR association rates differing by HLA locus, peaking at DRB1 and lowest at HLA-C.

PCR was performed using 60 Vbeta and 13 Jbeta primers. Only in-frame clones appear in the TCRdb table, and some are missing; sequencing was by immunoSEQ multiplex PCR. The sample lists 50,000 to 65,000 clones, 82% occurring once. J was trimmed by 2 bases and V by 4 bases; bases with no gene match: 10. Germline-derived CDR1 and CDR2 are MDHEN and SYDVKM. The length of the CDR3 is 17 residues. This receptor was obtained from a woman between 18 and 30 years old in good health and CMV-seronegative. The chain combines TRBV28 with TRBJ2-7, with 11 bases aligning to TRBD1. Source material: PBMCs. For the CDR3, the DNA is TGTGCCAGCAGTTCTGTGGCCGGGACAGGGGGGACCTACGAGCAGTACTTC. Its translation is CASSSVAGTGGTYEQYF.